A selection of T cell receptor beta chains follows, all from one sample in a study of cytomegalovirus exposure and HLA in healthy donors. Using immunoSEQ multiplex PCR, the repertoire was profiled, and TCRdb retains in-frame clones only, with some absent. In the table there are 210,000 or so clones, about 80% of which are singletons. Material: PBMCs. The receptor set was obtained from a man aged 18 to 29 in good health and CMV-seronegative. CDR3s include the opening cysteine and the closing phenylalanine or tryptophan. D genes are given only for firm matches. A row's size may be missing; if present it is once, few, many or a size class.

>few|.|TRBJ1-1|TRBV30
CAWSVRWGLRVEAFF
TGTGCCTGGAGTGTACGTTGGGGGCTACGGGTTGAAGCTTTCTTT
>.|TRBD2|TRBJ2-1|TRBV4-1
CASSPGGYDEQFF
TGCGCCAGCAGCCCCGGGGGGTACGATGAGCAGTTCTTC
>.|TRBD1|TRBJ1-5|TRBV19
CASSTSGQGNQPQHF
TGTGCCAGTAGTACATCGGGACAGGGCAATCAGCCCCAGCATTTT
>.|.|TRBJ1-5|TRBV6-1
CASSDLISSGNQPQHF
TGTGCCAGCAGTGACCTCATATCTAGCGGCAATCAGCCCCAGCATTTT
>.|.|TRBJ2-7|TRBV4-3
CASSQDWDTSYEQYF
TGCGCCAGCAGCCAAGATTGGGACACTTCCTACGAGCAGTACTTC
>.|.|TRBJ2-7|TRBV30
CAWSGPISSYEQYF
TGTGCCTGGAGTGGCCCAATCAGCTCCTACGAGCAGTACTTC
>.|TRBD1|TRBJ2-1|TRBV5-4
CASSQKGGTGNRNEQFF
TGTGCCAGCAGTCAAAAAGGAGGGACAGGGAACAGGAATGAGCAGTTCTTC
>few|.|TRBJ2-5|TRBV9
CASSVGGGRETQYF
TGTGCCAGCAGCGTAGGAGGCGGGCGGGAGACCCAGTACTTC
>.|.|TRBJ2-7|TRBV28
CASSGTNPYEQYF
TGTGCCAGCAGCGGGACAAACCCGTACGAGCAGTACTTC
>.|TRBD2|TRBJ2-7|TRBV11-2
CASSSRLAGGREQYF
TGTGCCAGCAGCTCCCGACTAGCGGGAGGGCGAGAGCAGTACTTC
>.|.|TRBJ1-4|TRBV5-6
CASSLVDRPNKKLFF
TGTGCCAGCAGCTTGGTTGACAGGCCTAATAAAAAACTGTTTTTT
>.|TRBD1|TRBJ1-1|TRBV14
CASSPRQGGTEAFF
TGTGCCAGCAGCCCGAGGCAGGGGGGTACTGAAGCTTTCTTT